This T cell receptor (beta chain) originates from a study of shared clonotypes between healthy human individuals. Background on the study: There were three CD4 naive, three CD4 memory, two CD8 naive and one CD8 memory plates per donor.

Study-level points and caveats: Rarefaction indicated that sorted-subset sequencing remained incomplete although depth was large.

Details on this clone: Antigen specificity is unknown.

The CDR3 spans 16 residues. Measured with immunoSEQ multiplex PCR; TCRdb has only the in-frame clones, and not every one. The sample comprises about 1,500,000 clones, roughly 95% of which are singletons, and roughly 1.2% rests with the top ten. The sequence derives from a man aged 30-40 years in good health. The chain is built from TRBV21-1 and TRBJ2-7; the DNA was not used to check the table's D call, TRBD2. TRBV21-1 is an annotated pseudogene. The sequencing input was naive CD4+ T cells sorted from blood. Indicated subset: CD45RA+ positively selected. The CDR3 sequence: CASSKIGGGIEYEQYF. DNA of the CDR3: TGTGCCAGCAGCAAAATCGGGGGAGGGATTGAATACGAGCAGTACTTC.